The 28 T cell receptor beta chains in this list originate from one sample, sequenced in a study of CD8+CD57+ T cells in acquired aplastic anemia. Genomic DNA constituted the template upon which TCR beta VDJ and CDR3 profiling was performed. Via MiXCR, TCRdb re-called the reads, giving one row per CDR3 protein. The sample contains some 180,000 distinct CDR3 sequences, just over 45% of which appear only once. Sequencing used sorted CD4+, CD8+, or CD8+CD57+ T cells (not recorded which) from PBMCs. The source is a human donor in good health.

This clonotype was observed many times. The gene calls are TRBV12-5 and TRBJ2-7; the D is unclear. Germline CDR1 LGHNT, CDR2 FRNRAP. The length of the CDR3 is 12 residues. The V end was cut by 6 bases, the J end by 6 bases, with 12 bases between. DNA of the CDR3: TGTGCTAGTGGCCCGTATGTCTCCGAGCAGTACTTC. Its translation: CASGPYVSEQYF.

The V gene is TRBV5-1, the J gene TRBJ2-3, with TRBD1 matching 8 bases. J lost 2 bases, V lost 10 bases, and 6 bases had no gene match. Germline V CDR1 and CDR2: SGHRS, YFSETQ. This CDR3 is built from 13 residues. The CDR3 DNA is TGCGCCTCCACGACAGGGGACACAGATACGCAGTATTTT. Protein sequence: CASTTGDTDTQYF.

This clonotype appeared many times. The CDR3 DNA is TGTGCCAGCAGCTTAGCTTTGAGAGGGGGAAATGAGCAGTTCTTC. Protein sequence: CASSLALRGGNEQFF. The chain employs TRBV7-2 and TRBJ2-1; perhaps TRBD1 as D (6 bases). Trimming removed 0 bases from V and 7 bases from J, with 13 bases in between. Germline V gives CDR1 SGHTA, CDR2 FQGNSA. The CDR3 totals 15 residues.

This clonotype was observed at least ten times. V is TRBV19 and J is TRBJ1-1; the match to TRBD1 covers 7 bases. Trimming at V came to 4 bases and at J to 4 bases, leaving 12 bases not matched to a gene. Germline assignment: CDR1 LNHDA and CDR2 SQIVND (reference sequence). This CDR3 has 16 residues. As DNA, the CDR3 is TGTGCCAGTAGTACGGTTTTGAGGGGGCGCGGCACTGAAGCTTTCTTT. This encodes CASSTVLRGRGTEAFF.

In the case of this clonotype: A much larger clone sits a single nucleotide away, making a read error possible. The chain links TRBV5-1 to TRBJ2-1, with 7 bases aligning to TRBD2. This CDR3 spans 15 amino acids. V shed 8 bases and J 2 bases; nucleotides not matched to a gene: 10. Germline V gene sequence: CDR1 SGHRS, CDR2 YFSETQ. In nucleotides, the CDR3 is TGCGCCAGTTGCAAGATAGCGGGCGCCTACAATGAGCAGTTCTTC. Protein sequence: CASCKIAGAYNEQFF.

This clonotype turned up a few times. Being one base from a much bigger clone, this may be a read error. The chain recombines TRBV7-9 with TRBJ1-2; a possible D gene is TRBD1 (6 bases). V was shortened by 2 bases and J by 4 bases, with 8 bases between the two germline ends. Germline V gene sequence: CDR1 SEHNR, CDR2 FQNEAQ (reference sequence). This CDR3 has 13 residues. CDR3 DNA sequence: TGTGCCAGCAGCTTAACAGGGTTCTATGGCTACACCTTC. Its translation is CASSLTGFYGYTF.

V and J are TRBV12-3 or TRBV12-4 and TRBJ1-6; perhaps TRBD1 as D (6 bases). The V and J ends lost 6 bases and 7 bases respectively, with 13 bases between them. The CDR3 is 14 amino acids. CDR3 region: CASREQGSNSPLHF. The CDR3 DNA reads TGTGCCAGCAGAGAACAGGGCTCGAATTCACCCCTCCACTTT.

Turning to this clonotype: Sequence at one end of the junction differs from germline and may be a read error. The rearrangement joins TRBV11-2 to TRBJ2-7; weak D call: TRBD1 (5 bases). The length of the CDR3 is 13 residues. Germline loops: CDR1 SGHAT, CDR2 FQNNGV. The CDR3 loop is CAGSLGVAGEQYF. Written as DNA, the CDR3 is TGTGCCGGCAGCTTAGGGGTAGCAGGGGAGCAGTACTTC.

This clonotype was seen a few times. The CDR3 DNA is TGTGCCACCAGTGATCAACCGGATACGCAGTATTTT. Translation: CATSDQPDTQYF. The chain is built from TRBV24-1 and TRBJ2-3; D unclear. V lost 3 bases, J lost 6 bases, and 6 bases lay in between. Germline V gene lookup returns CDR1 KGHDR and CDR2 SFDVKD. The CDR3 spans 12 residues.

This clonotype was counted between two and nine times. The chain joins TRBV24-1 to TRBJ1-2, with 12 bases lining up with TRBD1. The CDR3 contains 15 residues. The J segment lost 6 bases and the V segment lost 3 bases, leaving 4 bases of the junction unmatched. The V gene's germline CDR1 is KGHDR and CDR2 SFDVKD. The chain's CDR3 is CATSDRDRGQDGYTF. The DNA for the CDR3 is TGTGCCACCAGTGATAGGGACAGGGGGCAGGATGGCTACACCTTC.

This clonotype was picked up many times. The genes are TRBV3-1 and TRBJ2-7; 10 nucleotides agree with TRBD2. This CDR3 comprises 14 residues. V lost 4 bases to trimming and J lost 5 bases; unmatched junction nucleotides: 5. The germline CDR1 and CDR2 sequences are LGHDT and YNNKEL (reference sequence). CDR3 nucleotides: TGTGCCAGCAGCCGACTAGCGGGCGGGGACGAGCAGTACTTC. It is translated as CASSRLAGGDEQYF.

This rearrangement joins TRBV10-2 to TRBJ1-2; 7 bases align to TRBD1. CDR3 size: 16 residues. The junction had 11 bases not matched to a gene; V was cut back by 4 bases and J by 3 bases. Germline lookup yields CDR1 WSHSY and CDR2 SAAADI. This CDR3 is CASSANWDSAYYGYTF. In DNA, the CDR3 is TGCGCCAGCAGTGCGAATTGGGACAGTGCCTACTATGGCTACACCTTC.

Note on this clonotype: A much more abundant neighbour one base away suggests this may be a read error. V and J are TRBV20-1 and TRBJ2-1; D may correspond to TRBD1 or TRBD2 (6 bases each). Germline V gene lookup returns CDR1 DFQATT and CDR2 SNEGSKA (reference sequence). This CDR3 contains 15 residues. V was trimmed by 5 bases and J by 5 bases, leaving 19 bases between them. CDR3 sequence reads: CSARPGALAHNEQFF. For the CDR3, the DNA is TGCAGTGCTCGTCCGGGGGCCCTCGCCCACAATGAGCAGTTCTTC.

This clonotype occurred once. The chain has TRBV25-1 and TRBJ1-2; 8 nucleotides agree with TRBD1. Trimming removed 4 bases from V and 4 bases from J; junction bases left unmatched: 11. The CDR3 is 16 residues long. Germline V gives CDR1 MGHDK, CDR2 SYGVNS. The CDR3 loop is CASSARDRTGPYGYTF. The CDR3 nucleotides read TGTGCCAGCAGTGCTAGAGATCGGACAGGGCCCTATGGCTACACCTTC.

The genes are TRBV30 and TRBJ2-7, with TRBD1 identical over 10 bases. The ends lost 2 bases at V and 1 base at J; junction bases unmatched: 5. The CDR3 extends over 15 amino acids. Germline V gene data show CDR1 as GTSNPN and CDR2 as SVGIG (reference sequence). CDR3 loop: CAWSYRTGGSYEQYF. The CDR3 coding sequence is TGTGCCTGGAGTTACCGGACAGGGGGTTCCTACGAGCAGTACTTC.

This chain joins TRBV19 and TRBJ1-5; 7 bases are shared with TRBD1. The CDR3 loop spans 14 amino acids. The V gene end was trimmed by 5 bases and the J gene end by 6 bases; junction bases not matched to a gene: 7. Per the germline V gene, CDR1 is LNHDA and CDR2 is SQIVND (reference sequence). The CDR3 loop reads CASSDPGGLQPQHF. The DNA for the CDR3 is TGTGCCAGTAGTGATCCAGGGGGTCTTCAGCCCCAGCATTTT.

The rearrangement uses TRBV7-3 and TRBJ2-3; no clear D gene. Germline V gene sequence: CDR1 SGHTA, CDR2 FQGTGA. Deletions cut 2 bases from V and 7 bases from J, with 7 bases between. CDR3 length: 12 residues. In DNA form, the CDR3 reads TGTGCCAGCAGCTTACAAGGCCATACGCAGTATTTT. Translating gives CASSLQGHTQYF. Variable domain in full (rest from reference TRBV7-3 and TRBJ2-3): GAGVSQTPSNKVTEKGKYVELRCDPISGHTALYWYRQSLGQGPEFLIYFQGTGAADDSGLPNDRFFAVRPEGSVSTLKIQRTERGDSAVYLCASSLQGHTQYFGPGTRLTVL.

This clonotype was picked up many times. This chain links TRBV10-1 with TRBJ2-5; no clear D. CDR1 is WNHNN and CDR2 is SYGVQD in the germline V gene (reference sequence). Between the trimmed V and J ends, which lost 4 bases and 6 bases, there was a span of 3 bases. This CDR3 is built from 10 residues. The CDR3, as DNA: TGCGCCAGCAGTGGAAAGACCCAGTACTTC. Protein product: CASSGKTQYF.

With regard to this clonotype: Just one base apart from a much larger clone, this may be a read error. This sequence joins TRBV20-1 and TRBJ2-2; 11 bases are shared with TRBD2. The CDR3 has 16 amino acids. The V segment lost 3 bases and the J segment 6 bases; nucleotides outside the gene matches: 9. Germline V gives CDR1 DFQATT, CDR2 SNEGSKA (reference sequence). CDR3 in DNA: TGCAGTGCTAGTGGGAGGGCTAGCGGGAGGTCCGGGGAGCTGTTTTTT. Protein product: CSASGRASGRSGELFF.

This chain uses TRBV10-1 with TRBJ2-3; unclear D gene. The CDR3 is 14 residues long. Germline-derived CDR1 and CDR2 are WNHNN and SYGVQD (reference sequence). V was shortened by 4 bases and J by 6 bases, with 14 bases between the two germline ends. CDR3 DNA sequence: TGCGCCAGCAGTGCAACGCAACGGTGGGATACGCAGTATTTT. Amino acids: CASSATQRWDTQYF.

Many counts were recorded for this clonotype. The chain couples TRBV4-1 to TRBJ2-7; TRBD2 matches 8 bases. Losses at the gene ends were 1 base for V and 0 bases for J; bases not matched to a gene: 2. The CDR3 runs 15 residues. Germline V gene data show CDR1 as MGHRA and CDR2 as YSYEKL. CDR3 region: CASSQASGSSYEQYF. The CDR3 region has the DNA TGCGCCAGCAGCCAAGCAAGCGGGAGCTCCTACGAGCAGTACTTC.

The genes are TRBV25-1 and TRBJ1-3, with D tentatively TRBD1 (5 bases). CDR3 length: 16 residues. The V end was cut by 3 bases, the J end by 3 bases, with 15 bases between. CDR1 and CDR2 from the germline V gene are MGHDK and SYGVNS. Here the CDR3 reads CASSEPSWGVGNTIYF. As DNA, the CDR3 is TGTGCCAGCAGTGAGCCGTCGTGGGGGGTTGGAAACACCATATATTTT.

Worth noting for this clonotype: Just one base apart from a much larger clone, this may be a read error. V gene TRBV6-1 combines with J gene TRBJ1-1, with D unresolved. The CDR3 length is 12 residues. Germline V CDR1 and CDR2: MNHNS, SASEGT. Between the trimmed V and J ends, which lost 8 bases and 2 bases, there was a span of 9 bases. The CDR3 protein is CASWVINTEAFF. The CDR3 nucleotides are TGTGCCAGCTGGGTTATAAACACTGAAGCTTTCTTT.

The chain is built from TRBV20-1 and TRBJ1-5; no reliable D call. The CDR3 extends over 13 amino acids. With 3 bases removed from V and 7 bases from J, the gap between germline ends came to 13 bases. In germline, CDR1 is DFQATT, CDR2 SNEGSKA (reference sequence). The CDR3 coding sequence is TGCAGTGCTAGCCTTGGGGTAGGGCAGCCCCAGCATTTT. Protein: CSASLGVGQPQHF.

There are a few counts of this clonotype. V is TRBV6-2 or TRBV6-3 and J is TRBJ2-3, with TRBD2 matching 13 bases. Unmatched junction bases numbered 11, after V lost 6 bases and J lost 8 bases. The CDR3 is 16 amino acids. Germline-derived CDR1 and CDR2 are MNHEY and SVGEGT. CDR3 loop: CASSSGLAGVGGTQYF. As DNA, the CDR3 is TGTGCCAGCAGCTCCGGACTAGCGGGAGTGGGGGGTACGCAGTATTTT.

This clonotype was counted ten times or more. The chain recombines TRBV20-1 with TRBJ2-7; D unresolved. The V end lost 0 bases, the J end lost 2 bases, and 20 bases lay between the germline ends. The germline V gene has CDR1 DFQATT and CDR2 SNEGSKA (reference sequence). CDR3 size: 17 residues. The CDR3 DNA is TGCAGTGCTAGAGATTGGTCGTCTTCGGCGGAGACCTACGAGCAGTACTTC. Translation: CSARDWSSSAETYEQYF.

V usage is TRBV15 and J usage is TRBJ2-3, with a tentative D call TRBD2 (5 bases). V was pared by 5 bases and J by 4 bases, with 13 bases between. Germline V lookup: CDR1 LNHNV, CDR2 YYDKDF (reference sequence). The CDR3 sequence is 14 residues long. CDR3 DNA sequence: TGTGCCACCAGCCTCGACTGGCGGGCAGATACGCAGTATTTT. Its translation is CATSLDWRADTQYF.

A remark on this clonotype: A much larger clone lies one base from this, so it may be a read error. This chain connects TRBV9 to TRBJ2-1; TRBD2 is a possible D gene (7 bases). Germline loops: CDR1 SGDLS, CDR2 YYNGEE. This CDR3 contains 18 residues. CDR3 sequence reads: CARSVGGEEAEPYNEQFF. The DNA of the CDR3 is TGTGCCCGCAGCGTAGGGGGGGAGGAAGCGGAGCCCTACAATGAGCAGTTCTTC.